This T cell receptor beta chain stems from a study of shared clonotypes between healthy human individuals. An even split of each subset's genomic DNA across several immunoSEQ plates was performed. Sequencing used immunoSEQ multiplex PCR; TCRdb keeps in-frame clones, though not all of them. The sample consists of 500,000 or so clones, roughly 95% of them appearing once. Study-level results: Owing to a small donor count, the genetic and exposure-history diversity represented was limited.

Notes on this clone: Its specificity is unknown.

Trimming removed 8 bases from V and 4 bases from J, with 17 bases in between. The germline V gene has CDR1 GTSNPN and CDR2 SVGIG (reference sequence). This CDR3 region has 13 residues. The chain combines TRBV30 with TRBJ1-2; D may be TRBD1 (5 bases). The source material was naive CD4+ T cells sorted from blood. As for subset: CD45RA+ positively selected. This sequence was found in a young woman in good health. The CDR3 coding sequence is TGTGCCGGATCATCAGGGTTTAGCTATGGCTACACCTTC. It codes for CAGSSGFSYGYTF.